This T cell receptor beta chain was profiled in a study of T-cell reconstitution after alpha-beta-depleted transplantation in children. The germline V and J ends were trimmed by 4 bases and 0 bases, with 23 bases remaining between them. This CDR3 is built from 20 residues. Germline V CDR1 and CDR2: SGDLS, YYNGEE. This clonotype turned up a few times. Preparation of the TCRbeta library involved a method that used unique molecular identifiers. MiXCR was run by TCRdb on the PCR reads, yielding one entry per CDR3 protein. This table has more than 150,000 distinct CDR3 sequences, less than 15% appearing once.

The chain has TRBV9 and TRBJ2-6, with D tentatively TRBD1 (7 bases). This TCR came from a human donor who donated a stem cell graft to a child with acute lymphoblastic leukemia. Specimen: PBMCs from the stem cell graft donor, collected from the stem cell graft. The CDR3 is CASSFGGKGAIHSGANVLTF. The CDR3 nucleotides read TGTGCCAGCAGCTTTGGAGGGAAGGGGGCTATCCACTCTGGGGCCAACGTCCTGACTTTC.